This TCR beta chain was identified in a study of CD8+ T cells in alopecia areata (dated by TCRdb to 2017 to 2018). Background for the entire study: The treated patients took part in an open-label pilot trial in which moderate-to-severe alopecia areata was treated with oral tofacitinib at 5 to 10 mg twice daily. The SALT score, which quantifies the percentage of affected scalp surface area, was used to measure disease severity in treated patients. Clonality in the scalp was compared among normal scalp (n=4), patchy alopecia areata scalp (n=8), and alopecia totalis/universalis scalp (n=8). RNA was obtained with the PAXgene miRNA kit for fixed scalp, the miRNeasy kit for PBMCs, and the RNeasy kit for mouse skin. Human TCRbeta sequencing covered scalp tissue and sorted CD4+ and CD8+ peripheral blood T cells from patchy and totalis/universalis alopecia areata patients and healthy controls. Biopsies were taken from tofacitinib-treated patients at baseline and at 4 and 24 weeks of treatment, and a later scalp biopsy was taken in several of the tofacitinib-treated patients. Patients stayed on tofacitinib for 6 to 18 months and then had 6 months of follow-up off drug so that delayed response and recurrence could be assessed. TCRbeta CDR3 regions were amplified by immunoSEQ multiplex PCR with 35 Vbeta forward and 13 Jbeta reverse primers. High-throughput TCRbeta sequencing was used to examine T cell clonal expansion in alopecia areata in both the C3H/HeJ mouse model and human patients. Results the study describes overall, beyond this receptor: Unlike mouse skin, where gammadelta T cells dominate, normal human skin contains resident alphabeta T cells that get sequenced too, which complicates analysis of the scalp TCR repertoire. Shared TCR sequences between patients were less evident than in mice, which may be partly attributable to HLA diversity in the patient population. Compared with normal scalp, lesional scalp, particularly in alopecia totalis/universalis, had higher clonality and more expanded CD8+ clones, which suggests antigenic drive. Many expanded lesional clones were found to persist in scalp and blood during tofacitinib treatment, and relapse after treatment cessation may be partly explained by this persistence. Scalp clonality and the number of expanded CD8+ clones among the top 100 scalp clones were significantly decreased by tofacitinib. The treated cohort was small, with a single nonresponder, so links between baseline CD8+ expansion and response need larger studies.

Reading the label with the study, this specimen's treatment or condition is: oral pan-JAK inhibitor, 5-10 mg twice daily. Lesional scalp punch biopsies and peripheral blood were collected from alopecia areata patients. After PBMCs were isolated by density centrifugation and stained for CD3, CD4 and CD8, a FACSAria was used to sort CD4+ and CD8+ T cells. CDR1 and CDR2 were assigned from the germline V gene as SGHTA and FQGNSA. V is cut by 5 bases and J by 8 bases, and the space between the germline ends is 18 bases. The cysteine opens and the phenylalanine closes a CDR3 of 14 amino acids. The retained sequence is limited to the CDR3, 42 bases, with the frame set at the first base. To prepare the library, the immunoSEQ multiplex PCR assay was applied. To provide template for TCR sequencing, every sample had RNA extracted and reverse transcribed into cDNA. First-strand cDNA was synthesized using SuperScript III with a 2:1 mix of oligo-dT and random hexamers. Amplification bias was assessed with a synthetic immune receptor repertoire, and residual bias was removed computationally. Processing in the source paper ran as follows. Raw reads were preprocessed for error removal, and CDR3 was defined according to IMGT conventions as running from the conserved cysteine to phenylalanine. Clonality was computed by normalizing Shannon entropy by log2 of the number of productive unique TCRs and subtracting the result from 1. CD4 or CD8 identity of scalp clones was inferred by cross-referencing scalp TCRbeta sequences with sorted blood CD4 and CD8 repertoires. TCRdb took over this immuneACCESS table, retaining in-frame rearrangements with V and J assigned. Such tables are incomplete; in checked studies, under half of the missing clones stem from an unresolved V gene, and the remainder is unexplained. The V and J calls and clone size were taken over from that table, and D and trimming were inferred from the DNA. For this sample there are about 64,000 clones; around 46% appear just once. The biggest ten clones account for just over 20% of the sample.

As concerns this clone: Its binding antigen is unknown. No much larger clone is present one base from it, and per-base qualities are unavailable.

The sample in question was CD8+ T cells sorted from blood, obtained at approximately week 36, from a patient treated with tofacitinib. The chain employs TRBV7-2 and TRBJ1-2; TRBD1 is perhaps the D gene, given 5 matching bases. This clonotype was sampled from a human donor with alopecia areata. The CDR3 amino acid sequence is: CASSTIRAQGGYTF. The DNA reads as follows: TGTGCCAGCAGCACAATCCGGGCCCAGGGAGGCTACACCTTC.